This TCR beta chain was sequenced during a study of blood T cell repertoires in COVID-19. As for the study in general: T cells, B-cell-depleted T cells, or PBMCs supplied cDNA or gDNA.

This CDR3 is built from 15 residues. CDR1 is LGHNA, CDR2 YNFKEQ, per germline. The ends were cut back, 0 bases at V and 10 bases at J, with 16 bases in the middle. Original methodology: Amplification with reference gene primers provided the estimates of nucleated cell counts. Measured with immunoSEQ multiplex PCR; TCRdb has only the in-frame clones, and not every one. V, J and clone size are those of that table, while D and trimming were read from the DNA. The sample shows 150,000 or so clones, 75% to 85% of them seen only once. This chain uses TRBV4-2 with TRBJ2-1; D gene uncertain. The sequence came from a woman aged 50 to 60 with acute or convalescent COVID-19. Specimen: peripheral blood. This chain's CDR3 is CASSQDLGPNREQFF. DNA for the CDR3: TGTGCCAGCAGCCAAGATCTTGGGCCCAATCGGGAGCAGTTCTTC.